The 14 T cell receptor beta chains below all came from one sample that was sequenced in a study of response to subunit inactivated influenza vaccine. From the RT-PCR reads, TCRdb called clonotypes with MiXCR, one entry per CDR3 protein. This sample has roughly 550,000 distinct CDR3 sequences, with less than 25% found just once. The data were also submitted as part of a second study, on T cells expressing NK-cell markers. That work contributes: 5'RACE template switching with UMIs generated TCR beta cDNA.

Sample: CD4+ T cells sorted from PBMCs, taken about 11 days after vaccination. Receptors were obtained from a man over 45 who received an inactivated influenza vaccine.

The V call is TRBV5-1, the J call TRBJ2-3, with 8 bases aligning to TRBD2. The CDR3 consists of 15 residues. Looked up from germline, CDR1 is SGHRS and CDR2 is YFSETQ. The V and J ends lost 4 bases and 4 bases, in that order; junction bases with no gene match: 8. The CDR3 sequence is CASSLREGLPDTQYF. DNA of the CDR3: TGCGCCAGCAGCCTACGGGAGGGCCTGCCAGATACGCAGTATTTT.

The chain joins TRBV11-2 to TRBJ2-1; a weak D match, TRBD2 (5 bases). The CDR3 has 16 residues. The V end was cut by 0 bases, the J end by 3 bases, with 12 bases between. Germline V gives CDR1 SGHAT, CDR2 FQNNGV. The CDR3 protein is CASSLDLWGDYNEQFF. The CDR3 DNA reads as TGTGCCAGCAGCTTAGATCTGTGGGGAGACTACAATGAGCAGTTCTTC.

CDR3 in amino acids: CASSHGRYNEQFF. The CDR3 bases are TGTGCCAGCAGTCACGGACGGTACAATGAGCAGTTCTTC. The chain is built from TRBV27 and TRBJ2-1, with D hard to call. The length of the CDR3 is 13 residues. Germline V gene lookup returns CDR1 MNHEY and CDR2 SMNVEV (reference sequence). V dropped 5 bases and J dropped 4 bases, with 9 bases sitting between them.

This clonotype was detected a few times. The chain uses TRBV12-5 and TRBJ2-3; unclear D gene. V lost 5 bases to trimming and J lost 4 bases, with 10 bases between them. Germline CDR1 and CDR2: LGHNT and FRNRAP. The CDR3 contains 13 residues. The CDR3 here is CASGPGWADTQYF. DNA for the CDR3: TGTGCTAGTGGTCCCGGTTGGGCAGATACGCAGTATTTT. The variable domain in full, with the rest retrieved from reference TRBV12-5 and TRBJ2-3, is DARVTQTPRHKVTEMGQEVTMRCQPILGHNTVFWYRQTMMQGLELLAYFRNRAPLDDSGMPKDRFSAEMPDATLATLKIQPSEPRDSAVYFCASGPGWADTQYFGPGTRLTVL.

There are a few counts of this clonotype. J is TRBJ2-1 and V is TRBV7-2; the match to TRBD2 covers 7 bases. Trimming cost V 1 base and J 6 bases; bases outside gene matches: 12. Per germline, CDR1 SGHTA and CDR2 FQGNSA. The CDR3 has 17 amino acids. As DNA, the CDR3 is TGTGCCAGCAGCTTAGGGAGGAGCGGGGTTAGCGCCAATGAGCAGTTCTTC. It codes for CASSLGRSGVSANEQFF.

This chain uses TRBV28 with TRBJ2-7; D may be TRBD1 (6 bases). Germline V gene sequence: CDR1 MDHEN, CDR2 SYDVKM. Deletions cut 1 base from V and 2 bases from J, with 12 bases between. CDR3 size: 15 residues. CDR3 DNA sequence: TGTGCCAGCAGTTTATTAGGGGACACCGCCTACGAGCAGTACTTC. The encoded protein is CASSLLGDTAYEQYF.

This clonotype was detected once. The chain joins TRBV20-1 to TRBJ1-6; D remains unclear. The CDR3 runs 13 residues. V gave up 3 bases and J gave up 7 bases, with 10 bases separating them. Germline CDR1 DFQATT, CDR2 SNEGSKA (reference sequence). The CDR3 DNA sequence: TGCAGTGCTAGGTCCAGGCTGAATTCACCCCTCCACTTT. As protein: CSARSRLNSPLHF.

This chain connects TRBV30 to TRBJ1-1; no reliable D call. The CDR3 has 14 amino acids. The germline CDR1 and CDR2 sequences are GTSNPN and SVGIG (reference sequence). V lost 2 bases and J 0 bases, leaving 10 bases between the germline ends. CDR3 residues: CAWSPQIMNTEAFF. CDR3 sequence (DNA): TGTGCCTGGAGTCCCCAGATAATGAACACTGAAGCTTTCTTT.

This clonotype occurred many times. A much larger clone sits a single nucleotide away, making a read error possible. This chain connects TRBV7-2 to TRBJ2-3; D ambiguous. In germline, CDR1 is SGHTA, CDR2 FQGNSA. This CDR3 has 11 amino acids. The V and J ends lost 5 bases and 2 bases respectively, with 2 bases between them. The DNA for the CDR3 is TGTGCCAGCAGCGCCACAGATACGCAGTATTTT. Translation: CASSATDTQYF.

This clonotype turned up a few times. This sequence joins TRBV20-1 and TRBJ2-2; TRBD2 is a possible D gene (5 bases). Germline V gives CDR1 DFQATT, CDR2 SNEGSKA (reference sequence). The CDR3 runs to 16 residues. Trimming took off 2 bases at V and 6 bases at J, with 19 bases between the two ends. The CDR3: CSARSPRRPNAGELFF. The CDR3 DNA follows: TGCAGTGCTAGATCCCCCCGGAGGCCCAACGCCGGGGAGCTGTTTTTT.

The CDR3, as DNA: TGTGCCAGCAGCCCCCGGACTCTTGGGTGGGATACGCAGTATTTT. This gives the protein CASSPRTLGWDTQYF. This chain connects TRBV12-3 or TRBV12-4 to TRBJ2-3; a weak D match, TRBD2 (5 bases). The CDR3 extends over 15 amino acids. The germline V and J ends were trimmed by 6 bases and 6 bases, with 19 bases remaining between them.

This clonotype has just a few counts. The V call is TRBV3-1, the J call TRBJ2-5; D may be TRBD2 (5 bases). V was shortened by 6 bases and J by 0 bases, with 11 bases between the two germline ends. The CDR3 is 14 residues long. Germline CDR1 LGHDT, CDR2 YNNKEL (reference sequence). The CDR3 nucleotides are TGTGCCAGCAGGGGGAGAGCGTACCAAGAGACCCAGTACTTC. It is translated as CASRGRAYQETQYF.

J is TRBJ2-3 and V is TRBV29-1; TRBD2 aligns across 7 bases. J gave up 1 base and V 3 bases, and 13 bases lay outside the gene matches. The germline V gene encodes CDR1 SQVTM and CDR2 ANQGSEA. The length of the CDR3 is 17 residues. The CDR3: CSVDGTGVAGGTDTQYF. DNA of the CDR3: TGCAGCGTTGATGGGACCGGTGTGGCGGGAGGCACAGATACGCAGTATTTT.

The chain combines TRBV10-3 with TRBJ1-2; 10 positions match TRBD1. Germline assignment: CDR1 ENHRY and CDR2 SYGVKD. Trimming took 5 bases from V and 6 from J; bases not matched to a gene: 9. The CDR3 is 15 amino acids. Here the CDR3 reads CAISPPGQGMDGYTF. CDR3 sequence (DNA): TGTGCCATCAGTCCACCGGGACAGGGGATGGATGGCTACACCTTC.